These 27 T cell receptor beta chains were sequenced from one sample in a study of blood T cell repertoires in COVID-19. The repertoire was sequenced with immunoSEQ multiplex PCR; TCRdb's copy has only in-frame clones and lacks some. Of more than 300,000 clones in the sample, 70% to 90% are singletons; the top ten hold less than 11%. Sequenced sample: peripheral blood. The receptors were sampled from a woman in her twenties or thirties with COVID-19, enrolled during active disease.

On this clone itself: Other nucleotide sequences from this sample produce the same CDR3. V gene TRBV9 combines with J gene TRBJ2-1; 10 bases fit TRBD2. V lost 4 bases to trimming and J lost 0 bases; unmatched junction nucleotides: 4. The CDR3 contains 16 residues. The germline gives CDR1 SGDLS, CDR2 YYNGEE. The CDR3 DNA is TGTGCCAGCAGCCCAAGGACTAGCGGCTCCTACAATGAGCAGTTCTTC. Translated: CASSPRTSGSYNEQFF.

This sequence joins TRBV28 and TRBJ2-5, with D maybe TRBD2 (5 bases). The germline V gene has CDR1 MDHEN and CDR2 SYDVKM. The V and J ends lost 5 bases and 4 bases respectively, with 20 bases between them. The CDR3 has 16 residues. The CDR3 DNA is TGTGCCAGCAGTGAGGAACTAGGAGGCAAAGGAGAGACCCAGTACTTC. Amino acids: CASSEELGGKGETQYF.

The V call is TRBV6-5, the J call TRBJ2-2; 10 nucleotides agree with TRBD1. After removal of 8 bases from V and 3 bases from J, the junction contained 3 bases not matched to a gene. Germline V gene sequence: CDR1 MNHEY, CDR2 SVGAGI. The CDR3 loop spans 14 amino acids. For the CDR3, the DNA is TGTGCCAGCCAGGGACAGGGGTACACCGGGGAGCTGTTTTTT. This encodes CASQGQGYTGELFF.

J is TRBJ2-2 and V is TRBV19; TRBD2 might be the D (5 bases). This CDR3 spans 12 amino acids. Germline CDR1 is LNHDA and CDR2 is SQIVND (reference sequence). V lost 6 bases and J 7 bases, leaving 9 bases between the germline ends. As DNA, the CDR3 is TGTGCCAGTAGCGGGAAGGGCGGGGAGCTGTTTTTT. It encodes CASSGKGGELFF.

The rearrangement links TRBV10-1 to TRBJ2-2, with 8 bases identical to TRBD2. The CDR3 consists of 17 residues. V lost 2 bases to trimming and J lost 5 bases; unmatched junction nucleotides: 10. Germline CDR1 is WNHNN and CDR2 is SYGVQD (reference sequence). CDR3 coding DNA: TGCGCCAGCAGTGAGAGTCTAGCGGGCGGTAATACCGGGGAGCTGTTTTTT. Protein: CASSESLAGGNTGELFF.

The chain has TRBV5-1 and TRBJ1-1; no definite D call. This CDR3 spans 14 amino acids. Germline V lookup: CDR1 SGHRS, CDR2 YFSETQ. V was cut by 4 bases and J by 2 bases, with 12 bases left in between. CDR3 in DNA: TGCGCCAGCAGCAAGAGGGCAGCCAACACTGAAGCTTTCTTT. Protein product: CASSKRAANTEAFF.

The chain uses TRBV4-1 and TRBJ2-7; possible D gene TRBD2, 6 bases. CDR1 and CDR2 (germline): MGHRA, YSYEKL. There are 17 residues in the CDR3. Deletions cut 1 base from V and 0 bases from J, with 16 bases between. The CDR3 region has the DNA TGCGCCAGCAGCCAAGGGAGGGTAGGGGCCAGCTCCTACGAGCAGTACTTC. It yields the protein CASSQGRVGASSYEQYF.

As for this clone: The sample holds other DNA sequences that translate to the same CDR3. The rearrangement links TRBV5-1 to TRBJ2-2; maybe TRBD2 (5 bases). Looked up from germline, CDR1 is SGHRS and CDR2 is YFSETQ. The CDR3 totals 13 residues. Deletions cut 0 bases from V and 6 bases from J, with 6 bases between. CDR3 sequence (DNA): TGCGCCAGCAGCTTGGACGGGGCCGGGGAGCTGTTTTTT. Its protein is CASSLDGAGELFF.

This clone has just one count. This chain uses TRBV2 with TRBJ1-2, with TRBD1 matching 8 bases. Trimming removed 6 bases from V and 11 bases from J; junction bases left unmatched: 17. Germline CDR1 SNHLY, CDR2 FYNNEI. The CDR3 length is 15 residues. The CDR3 loop is CASSFNRGGIMWYTF. The DNA of the CDR3 is TGTGCCAGCAGCTTCAACAGGGGGGGAATAATGTGGTACACCTTC.

The CDR3 DNA reads as TGTGCCAGCTCACCCGGAGTGGACCAAGAGACCCAGTACTTC. Its protein is CASSPGVDQETQYF. The gene calls are TRBV18 and TRBJ2-5; D is unresolved. Germline loops: CDR1 KGHSH, CDR2 LQKENI. The CDR3 loop spans 14 amino acids. V gave up 3 bases and J gave up 0 bases, with 8 bases separating them.

Turning to this clone: Germline is not matched at one junction end, which may reflect a read error. The chain couples TRBV7-6 to TRBJ2-7; TRBD1 agrees at 8 bases. The length of the CDR3 is 15 residues. Germline assignment: CDR1 SGHVS and CDR2 FNYEAQ. CDR3 in amino acids: CASSLGTGPSYEQYF. Written as DNA, the CDR3 is TGTGCCAGCAGTTTAGGGACAGGCCCCTCCTACGAGCAGTACTTC.

This sequence joins TRBV19 and TRBJ1-5; D is undetermined. The CDR3 length is 13 residues. Between the trimmed V and J ends, which lost 9 bases and 9 bases, there was a span of 18 bases. Per germline, CDR1 LNHDA and CDR2 SQIVND (reference sequence). The CDR3, as DNA: TGTGCCAGCCGGGGAGGAGGTCCAGCGCCCCAGCATTTT. Protein product: CASRGGGPAPQHF.

The rearrangement links TRBV5-4 to TRBJ2-5; 7 nucleotides match TRBD1. This CDR3 spans 13 amino acids. CDR1 is SGHNT and CDR2 is YYREEE in the germline V gene (reference sequence). J lost 5 bases, V lost 2 bases, and 3 bases had no gene match. The CDR3 sequence is CASSLTGDETQYF. The CDR3 DNA is TGTGCCAGCAGCTTAACAGGGGATGAGACCCAGTACTTC.

Only a few counts were recorded for this clone. The V gene is TRBV5-6, the J gene TRBJ1-6; a weak D match, TRBD1 (5 bases). The CDR3 sequence is 15 residues long. V was cut by 1 base and J by 6 bases, with 11 bases left in between. Germline V gives CDR1 SGHDT, CDR2 YYEEEE. CDR3 in amino acids: CASSLLGEGNSPLHF. CDR3 nucleotide sequence: TGTGCCAGCAGCTTGTTGGGGGAGGGTAATTCACCCCTCCACTTT.

This clone occurred a few times. V usage is TRBV30 and J usage is TRBJ1-1; no reliable D call. V dropped 2 bases and J dropped 4 bases, with 14 bases sitting between them. Looked up from germline, CDR1 is GTSNPN and CDR2 is SVGIG (reference sequence). This CDR3 comprises 14 residues. CDR3 DNA sequence: TGTGCCTGGAGTTGGGAGACCTGGACCACTGAAGCTTTCTTT. This translates into CAWSWETWTTEAFF.

The table lists this clone with a few counts. This rearrangement joins TRBV10-1 to TRBJ2-7; D is perhaps TRBD1 (5 bases). Per the germline V gene, CDR1 is WNHNN and CDR2 is SYGVQD (reference sequence). V was pared by 5 bases and J by 0 bases, with 8 bases between. CDR3 length: 13 amino acids. The CDR3 DNA reads as TGCGCCAGCAGTAGGGGCGGCTCCTACGAGCAGTACTTC. Protein sequence: CASSRGGSYEQYF.

The chain is built from TRBV3-1 (or the pseudogene TRBV3-2) and TRBJ1-6; 7 nucleotides match TRBD1. V was clipped by 0 bases and J by 7 bases; unmatched bases: 9. The length of the CDR3 is 17 residues. CDR1 is LGHDT, CDR2 YNNKEL, per germline (reference sequence). The CDR3 bases are TGTGCCAGCAGCCAAGATGTGCAGGGGGATAGGAATTCACCCCTCCACTTT. It encodes CASSQDVQGDRNSPLHF.

The V and J genes are TRBV7-2 and TRBJ2-1, with D hard to call. Germline V CDR1 and CDR2: SGHTA, FQGNSA. The V and J ends lost 1 base and 2 bases respectively, with 12 bases between them. The CDR3 spans 16 residues. CDR3 DNA sequence: TGTGCCAGCAGCTTAGACTTTCGGAGCCCCTACAATGAGCAGTTCTTC. Protein sequence: CASSLDFRSPYNEQFF.

This chain links TRBV4-1 with TRBJ1-2; no clear D gene. The CDR3 is 15 residues long. V dropped 4 bases and J dropped 4 bases, with 16 bases sitting between them. Germline CDR1 and CDR2: MGHRA and YSYEKL. CDR3 sequence (DNA): TGCGCCAGCAGCCCCCCGGGAGCCCTTGGCTATGGCTACACCTTC. This encodes CASSPPGALGYGYTF.

V and J are TRBV6-5 and TRBJ2-3, with 8 nucleotides matching TRBD2. The CDR3 is made up of 16 amino acids. CDR1 is MNHEY, CDR2 SVGAGI, per germline. V was clipped by 2 bases and J by 3 bases; unmatched bases: 7. The CDR3 here is CASSYNMAGGTDTQYF. Written as DNA, the CDR3 is TGTGCCAGCAGTTACAATATGGCGGGAGGAACAGATACGCAGTATTTT.

The chain joins TRBV19 to TRBJ2-2; D may be TRBD1 (5 bases). Germline V gene lookup returns CDR1 LNHDA and CDR2 SQIVND (reference sequence). Trimming took 8 bases from V and 5 from J, leaving 15 bases between them. CDR3 length: 14 residues. The CDR3 nucleotides are TGTGCCAGTTCTAACCCAGGGAATACCGGGGAGCTGTTTTTT. The encoded protein is CASSNPGNTGELFF.

This clone was counted once. V gene TRBV7-9 combines with J gene TRBJ2-7, with D unclear. Germline CDR1 is SEHNR and CDR2 is FQNEAQ (reference sequence). Trimming left V 1 base short and J 5 bases short, with 9 bases between. The CDR3 has 13 residues. DNA of the CDR3: TGTGCCAGCAGCTTAGGGAAGCGAGACGAGCAGTACTTC. Its protein is CASSLGKRDEQYF.

The chain couples TRBV28 to TRBJ1-2; D ambiguous. V lost 11 bases, J lost 2 bases, and 18 bases lay in between. Per germline, CDR1 MDHEN and CDR2 SYDVKM. The CDR3 is made up of 14 amino acids. The CDR3 here is CARISPGKNYGYTF. The CDR3 region has the DNA TGTGCCCGGATTTCTCCAGGCAAGAACTATGGCTACACCTTC.

The rearrangement joins TRBV29-1 to TRBJ2-5; 10 bases agree with TRBD2. The V segment lost 6 bases and the J segment 7 bases; nucleotides outside the gene matches: 11. CDR3 size: 14 residues. CDR1 is SQVTM and CDR2 is ANQGSEA in the germline V gene. CDR3 in amino acids: CSVDGLADWRTQYF. The DNA for the CDR3 is TGCAGCGTCGATGGACTAGCGGATTGGAGGACCCAGTACTTC.

The CDR3 bases are TGTGCCAGCAGCCCCCAGGACAGGGATCACCAAGAGACCCAGTACTTC. This sequence encodes CASSPQDRDHQETQYF. The chain employs TRBV7-3 and TRBJ2-5; 8 nucleotides line up with TRBD1. Germline CDR1 SGHTA, CDR2 FQGTGA. V shed 5 bases, J shed 0 bases, and the junction held 8 bases outside the gene matches. The CDR3 sequence is 16 residues long.

In this sample, this clone turned up a few times. The chain combines TRBV30 with TRBJ1-6; D possibly corresponds to TRBD1 (6 bases). CDR1 and CDR2 (germline): GTSNPN, SVGIG (reference sequence). Trimming cost V 4 bases and J 6 bases, with 10 bases left between them. CDR3 length: 13 amino acids. The CDR3 region is CAWMRTVNSPLHF. CDR3 nucleotides: TGTGCCTGGATGAGGACAGTTAATTCACCCCTCCACTTT.

This clone appeared a single time. The chain joins TRBV30 to TRBJ2-3, with 10 bases fitting TRBD2. Germline trimming cut 0 bases from V and 1 base from J; bases unmatched to any gene: 4. The CDR3 totals 16 residues. CDR1 GTSNPN and CDR2 SVGIG come from the germline V gene (reference sequence). The CDR3 DNA reads TGTGCCTGGAGTGTACCCAGCGGGAGGGGCACAGATACGCAGTATTTT. Translation gives CAWSVPSGRGTDTQYF.